These 25 T cell receptor beta chains were all obtained from the same sample, sequenced in a study of preoperative IRX-2 immunotherapy in early breast cancer. This table comes from immunoSEQ multiplex PCR, and its TCRdb copy is limited to in-frame clones, with some not included. This table holds about 43,000 clones, around 96% found once. Treatment denoted: preoperative locoregional IRX-2 cytokine immunotherapy. Specimen: tumor tissue, collected after IRX-2 immunotherapy. These receptors were obtained from a human donor with breast cancer.

CDR3 loop: CASSLRGHYEQYF. Written as DNA, the CDR3 is TGTGCCAGCAGCTTAAGGGGACACTACGAGCAGTACTTC. The rearrangement joins TRBV11-2 to TRBJ2-7, with a tentative D call TRBD1 (6 bases). The CDR3 covers 13 residues. Trimming shortened V by 2 bases and J by 3 bases, and 8 bases separated the two germline ends. CDR1 and CDR2 from the germline V gene are SGHAT and FQNNGV.

The gene calls are TRBV5-1 and TRBJ2-5, with TRBD1 identical over 8 bases. There are 13 residues in the CDR3. Germline V gene data show CDR1 as SGHRS and CDR2 as YFSETQ. V trimming: 3 bases; J trimming: 4 bases; junction bases outside the gene matches: 2. The CDR3 nucleotides are TGCGCCAGCAGCTCCAGGGGGCCAGAGACCCAGTACTTC. Residues: CASSSRGPETQYF.

This chain connects TRBV11-2 to TRBJ1-2, with D uncertain. This CDR3 region has 14 residues. Looked up from germline, CDR1 is SGHAT and CDR2 is FQNNGV. V was cut by 5 bases and J by 1 base, with 11 bases left in between. CDR3 in DNA: TGTGCCAGCAGCCCCGGGAGGGATAACTATGGCTACACCTTC. It is translated as CASSPGRDNYGYTF.

V usage is TRBV19 and J usage is TRBJ1-3; 7 positions agree with TRBD1. The CDR3 runs to 14 residues. Germline CDR1 and CDR2: LNHDA and SQIVND (reference sequence). Trimming took 5 bases from V and 3 from J; bases not matched to a gene: 4. CDR3 amino acids: CASSPRTGGNTIYF. As DNA, the CDR3 is TGTGCCAGTAGTCCCCGGACAGGTGGAAACACCATATATTTT. Full variable domain (outside the CDR3, taken from reference TRBV19 and TRBJ1-3): DGGITQSPKYLFRKEGQNVTLSCEQNLNHDAMYWYRQDPGQGLRLIYYSQIVNDFQKGDIAEGYSVSREKKESFPLTVTSAQKNPTAFYLCASSPRTGGNTIYFGEGSWLTVV.

This clone has more than one count but fewer than ten. The rearrangement uses TRBV5-1 and TRBJ2-7, with 10 bases lining up with TRBD1. The CDR3 sequence is 14 residues long. With V trimmed by 2 bases and J by 3 bases, 2 bases remained unmatched. Germline V gives CDR1 SGHRS, CDR2 YFSETQ. This CDR3 reads CASSFGQGVYEQYF. The CDR3 DNA is TGCGCCAGCAGCTTTGGACAGGGGGTCTACGAGCAGTACTTC. The full variable domain, completed using reference TRBV5-1 and TRBJ2-7, is KAGVTQTPRYLIKTRGQQVTLSCSPISGHRSVSWYQQTPGQGLQFLFEYFSETQRNKGNFPGRFSGRQFSNSRSEMNVSTLELGDSALYLCASSFGQGVYEQYFGPGTRLTVT.

This chain uses TRBV28 with TRBJ2-5, with D tentatively TRBD1 (6 bases). The J call may be in error: the DNA end matches TRBJ2-7 better. Germline-derived CDR1 and CDR2 are MDHEN and SYDVKM. There are 13 residues in the CDR3. The DNA for the CDR3 is TGTGCCTCCGAACGGTGGGACACTTACGAGCAGTACTTC. It is translated as CASERWDTYEQYF.

The chain recombines TRBV4-1 with TRBJ2-3; either TRBD1 or TRBD2 may fit D (5 bases each). The germline V gene has CDR1 MGHRA and CDR2 YSYEKL. V was cut by 2 bases and J by 2 bases, with 26 bases left in between. CDR3 size: 20 residues. CDR3 in amino acids: CASSQRYRGVDQRDTDTQYF. The CDR3 bases are TGCGCCAGCAGCCAACGATATAGAGGGGTTGACCAGCGCGACACAGATACGCAGTATTTT.

The chain recombines TRBV5-4 with TRBJ2-7; D gene ambiguous. Between the trimmed V and J ends, which lost 0 bases and 3 bases, there was a span of 10 bases. Germline CDR1 and CDR2: SGHNT and YYREEE (reference sequence). This CDR3 has 14 residues. This CDR3 is CASSLDGQIYEQYF. CDR3 nucleotides: TGTGCCAGCAGCTTGGACGGCCAGATCTACGAGCAGTACTTC.

In this sample, this clone turned up once. The chain uses TRBV20-1 and TRBJ2-5, with a weak D call TRBD2 (5 bases). Germline V gene data show CDR1 as DFQATT and CDR2 as SNEGSKA (reference sequence). Trimming pared 5 bases from V and 5 bases from J, leaving 9 bases between. The CDR3 is 11 residues long. CDR3 sequence reads: CSAAREETQYF. DNA for the CDR3: TGCAGTGCTGCTAGGGAGGAGACCCAGTACTTC.

The chain employs TRBV7-9 and TRBJ2-7; D may be TRBD1 or TRBD2 (5 bases each). The CDR3 consists of 15 residues. Trimming pared 5 bases from V and 2 bases from J, leaving 16 bases between. Germline assignment: CDR1 SEHNR and CDR2 FQNEAQ (reference sequence). CDR3 region: CASSPRLGPPYEQYF. CDR3 sequence (DNA): TGTGCCAGCAGCCCCCGGTTGGGACCGCCCTACGAGCAGTACTTC. The variable domain in full, completed from reference TRBV7-9 and TRBJ2-7, reads DTGVSQNPRHKITKRGQNVTFRCDPISEHNRLYWYRQTLGQGPEFLTYFQNEAQLEKSRLLSDRFSAERPKGSFSTLEIQRTEQGDSAMYLCASSPRLGPPYEQYFGPGTRLTVT.

The rearrangement links TRBV2 to TRBJ1-2; possible D gene TRBD1, 5 bases. With 8 bases removed from V and 2 bases from J, the gap between germline ends came to 15 bases. The germline V gene has CDR1 SNHLY and CDR2 FYNNEI. CDR3 length equals 14 residues. CDR3: CASVYYRTNYGYTF. For the CDR3, the DNA is TGTGCCAGCGTTTATTACAGGACGAACTATGGCTACACCTTC.

The chain uses TRBV2 and TRBJ2-5, with a tentative D call TRBD1 (6 bases). The CDR3 is made up of 15 amino acids. Trimming removed 6 bases at V and 4 bases at J, with 18 bases between. In germline, CDR1 is SNHLY, CDR2 FYNNEI. Written as DNA, the CDR3 is TGTGCCAGCAGCCCCGGATACAGGGATTCAGAGACCCAGTACTTC. It translates to CASSPGYRDSETQYF.

The rearrangement links TRBV5-1 to TRBJ2-5; TRBD2 matches 9 bases. Trimming removed 1 base from V and 3 bases from J; junction bases left unmatched: 4. This CDR3 region has 15 residues. Germline V gives CDR1 SGHRS, CDR2 YFSETQ. CDR3 amino acids: CASSLMVAGEETQYF. The CDR3, as DNA: TGCGCCAGCAGCTTGATGGTAGCGGGGGAAGAGACCCAGTACTTC.

The rearrangement links TRBV4-3 to TRBJ2-2; unclear D gene. V was trimmed by 0 bases and J by 0 bases, leaving 8 bases between them. The CDR3 is 16 amino acids. The germline gives CDR1 LGHNA, CDR2 YSLEER. CDR3 nucleotide sequence: TGCGCCAGCAGCCAAGATGCGCCGTCGAACACCGGGGAGCTGTTTTTT. Residues: CASSQDAPSNTGELFF.

The V and J genes are TRBV7-2 and TRBJ2-3; D is perhaps TRBD2 (7 bases). Germline V gene sequence: CDR1 SGHTA, CDR2 FQGNSA. The CDR3 consists of 17 residues. With 1 base removed from V and 1 base from J, the gap between germline ends came to 15 bases. The CDR3 coding sequence is TGTGCCAGCAGCTTAGTAGGGGGGGGAAGCGGCACAGATACGCAGTATTTT. The encoded protein is CASSLVGGGSGTDTQYF.

The gene calls are TRBV4-3 and TRBJ1-1; possibly TRBD1 for D (6 bases). This CDR3 spans 13 amino acids. Germline loops: CDR1 LGHNA, CDR2 YSLEER. V gave up 0 bases and J gave up 8 bases, with 10 bases separating them. The chain's CDR3 is CASSQEAGAEAFF. As DNA, the CDR3 is TGCGCCAGCAGCCAAGAAGCAGGGGCCGAAGCTTTCTTT.

This sequence joins TRBV7-2 and TRBJ1-1; D gene ambiguous. The V gene's germline CDR1 is SGHTA and CDR2 FQGNSA. V lost 1 base to trimming and J lost 4 bases, with 4 bases between them. CDR3 length: 12 amino acids. This chain's CDR3 is CASSLVTTEAFF. The DNA of the CDR3 is TGTGCCAGCAGCTTAGTTACCACTGAAGCTTTCTTT.

V and J are TRBV6-5 and TRBJ1-1; D is unclear. Trimming removed 3 bases from V and 1 base from J, with 6 bases in between. The CDR3 is 13 amino acids. Germline values: CDR1 MNHEY, CDR2 SVGAGI. The CDR3 is CASSYFWNTEAFF. CDR3 DNA: TGTGCCAGCAGTTATTTCTGGAACACTGAAGCTTTCTTT.

For the CDR3, the DNA is TGCGCCAGCAGCAGCAGGGGAGGCCCTAATGAAAAACTGTTTTTT. Protein product: CASSSRGGPNEKLFF. The chain combines TRBV5-1 with TRBJ1-4; D might be TRBD1 (6 bases). The CDR3 extends over 15 amino acids. Trimming took 4 bases from V and 3 from J, leaving 13 bases between them. Germline CDR1 reads SGHRS; CDR2 reads YFSETQ. Supplemented by reference TRBV5-1 and TRBJ1-4, the full variable domain reads KAGVTQTPRYLIKTRGQQVTLSCSPISGHRSVSWYQQTPGQGLQFLFEYFSETQRNKGNFPGRFSGRQFSNSRSEMNVSTLELGDSALYLCASSSRGGPNEKLFFGSGTQLSVL.

The chain has TRBV28 and TRBJ2-7; maybe TRBD2 (5 bases). The CDR3 length is 14 residues. Trimming removed 11 bases from V and 3 bases from J, with 20 bases in between. CDR1 and CDR2 from the germline V gene are MDHEN and SYDVKM. DNA for the CDR3: TGTGCCGTCGTGGGGAGCCGGTACAACTACGAGCAGTACTTC. Encoded protein: CAVVGSRYNYEQYF.

The rearrangement links TRBV5-1 to TRBJ1-6; 7 nucleotides agree with TRBD1. The CDR3 runs 14 residues. The trim removed 2 bases at V and 8 bases at J, leaving 4 bases unmatched. Per germline, CDR1 SGHRS and CDR2 YFSETQ. CDR3 coding DNA: TGCGCCAGCAGCTTTGGACAGGTTGATTCACCCCTCCACTTT. This sequence encodes CASSFGQVDSPLHF.

This chain uses TRBV29-1 with TRBJ1-1; the D gene is possibly TRBD1 (5 bases). CDR1 and CDR2 (germline): SQVTM, ANQGSEA. This CDR3 contains 12 residues. V was trimmed by 5 bases and J by 4 bases, leaving 11 bases between them. The DNA for the CDR3 is TGCAGCGTTCGGGGCCGGGGCACTGAAGCTTTCTTT. Amino acid sequence: CSVRGRGTEAFF.

The chain has TRBV30 and TRBJ1-1, with 7 bases matching TRBD1. V shed 5 bases, J shed 4 bases, and the junction held 7 bases outside the gene matches. CDR1 is GTSNPN, CDR2 SVGIG, per germline (reference sequence). The CDR3 consists of 13 residues. CDR3 loop: CAWDRVLGTEAFF. The CDR3 coding sequence is TGTGCCTGGGACAGGGTCTTGGGCACTGAAGCTTTCTTT.

The V call is TRBV7-2, the J call TRBJ1-5; no firm D call. Germline-derived CDR1 and CDR2 are SGHTA and FQGNSA. The CDR3 extends over 14 amino acids. V shed 6 bases and J shed 1 base, with 10 bases lying between them. In DNA, the CDR3 is TGTGCCAGCAGTTCCGTCGGGAGCAATCAGCCCCAGCATTTT. As protein: CASSSVGSNQPQHF.

This clone was counted a few times. The V and J genes are TRBV30 and TRBJ1-1, with D maybe TRBD1 (6 bases). V was pared by 5 bases and J by 1 base, with 8 bases between. There are 12 residues in the CDR3. Per germline, CDR1 GTSNPN and CDR2 SVGIG (reference sequence). CDR3 loop: CAWGQRNTEAFF. CDR3 DNA: TGTGCCTGGGGACAGCGGAACACTGAAGCTTTCTTT.